This T cell receptor beta chain was sequenced during a study of T cell responses to AZD1222 COVID-19 vaccine. Profiling relied on immunoSEQ multiplex PCR, and the TCRdb table lists in-frame clones only, not all of them. Counted here are some 150,000 clones, 82% occurring once; the ten biggest clones make up over 4%. Trimming shortened V by 6 bases and J by 1 base, and 15 bases separated the two germline ends. The CDR3 consists of 15 residues. Germline V gene data show CDR1 as LNHDA and CDR2 as SQIVND (reference sequence). The sample was peripheral blood, taken on day 0 of MenACWY control vaccination. The chain employs TRBV19 and TRBJ2-5; D might be TRBD1 (5 bases). This TCR was recovered from an adult in good health. CDR3 protein: CASSSPGPLQETQYF. CDR3 coding DNA: TGTGCCAGTAGCTCCCCAGGGCCGCTCCAAGAGACCCAGTACTTC.